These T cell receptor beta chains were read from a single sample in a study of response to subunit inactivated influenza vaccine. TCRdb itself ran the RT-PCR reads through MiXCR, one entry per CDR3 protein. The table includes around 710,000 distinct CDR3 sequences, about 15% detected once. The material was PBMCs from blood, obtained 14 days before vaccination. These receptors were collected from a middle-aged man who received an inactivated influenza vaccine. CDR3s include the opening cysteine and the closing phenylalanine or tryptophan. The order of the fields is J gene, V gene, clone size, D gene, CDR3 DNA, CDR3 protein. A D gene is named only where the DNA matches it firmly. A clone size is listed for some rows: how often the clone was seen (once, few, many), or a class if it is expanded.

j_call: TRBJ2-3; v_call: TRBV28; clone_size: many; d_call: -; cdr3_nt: TGTGCCAGCAGTTCCCCAGGCACAGATACGCAGTATTTT; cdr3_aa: CASSSPGTDTQYF
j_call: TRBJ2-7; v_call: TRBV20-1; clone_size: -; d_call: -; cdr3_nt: TGCAGTGCTAGTCCTCTAGCAGCAGGGTCGTCCTACGAGCAGTACTTC; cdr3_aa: CSASPLAAGSSYEQYF
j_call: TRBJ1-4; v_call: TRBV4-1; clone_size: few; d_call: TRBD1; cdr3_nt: TGCGCCAGCAGCCGACTGCCGGGACAGAAGAATGAAAAACTGTTTTTT; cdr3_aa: CASSRLPGQKNEKLFF
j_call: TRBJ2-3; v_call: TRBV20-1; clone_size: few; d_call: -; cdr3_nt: TGCAGTGCTGTTATAGCGGGCACAGATACGCAGTATTTT; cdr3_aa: CSAVIAGTDTQYF
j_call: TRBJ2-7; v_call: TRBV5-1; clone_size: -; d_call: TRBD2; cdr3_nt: TGCGCCAGCAGCGCGGGGGGACCATACGAGCAGTACTTC; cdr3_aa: CASSAGGPYEQYF
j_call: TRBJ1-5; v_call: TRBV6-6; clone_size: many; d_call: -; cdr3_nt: TGTGCCAGCAACAACAGAGATCAGCCCCAGCATTTT; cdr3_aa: CASNNRDQPQHF
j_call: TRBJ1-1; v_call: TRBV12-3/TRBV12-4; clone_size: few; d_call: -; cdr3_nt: TGTGCCAGCAGCTCCCGTGAGCGCGGCACTGAAGCTTTCTTT; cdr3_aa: CASSSRERGTEAFF
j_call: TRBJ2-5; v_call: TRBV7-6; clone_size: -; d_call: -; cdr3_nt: TGTGCCAGTGCGGAACGACAAGAGACCCTGTACTTC; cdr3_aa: CASAERQETLYF
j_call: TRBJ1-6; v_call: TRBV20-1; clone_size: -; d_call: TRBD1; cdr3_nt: TGCAGTGCTAGGGGTGGGACAGGAGGCCTCCCCAACCACTTT; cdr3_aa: CSARGGTGGLPNHF
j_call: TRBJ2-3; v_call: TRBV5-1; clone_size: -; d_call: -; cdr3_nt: TGCGCCAGCAGCTTGGCGCCGTCGGGGGGCACAGATACGCAGTATTTT; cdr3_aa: CASSLAPSGGTDTQYF
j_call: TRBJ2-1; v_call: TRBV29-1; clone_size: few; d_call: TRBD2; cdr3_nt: TGCAGCGCTGCTAGCGGGGGGGCCAATGAGCAGTTCTTC; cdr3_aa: CSAASGGANEQFF
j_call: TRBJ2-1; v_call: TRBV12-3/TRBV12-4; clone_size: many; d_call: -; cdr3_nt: TGTGCCAGCAGTCTTTCCTACAATGAGCAGTTCTTC; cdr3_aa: CASSLSYNEQFF
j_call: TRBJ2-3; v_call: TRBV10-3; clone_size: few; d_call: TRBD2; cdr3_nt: TGTGCCATCGCGGGAGGAACAGATACGCAGTATTTT; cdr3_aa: CAIAGGTDTQYF
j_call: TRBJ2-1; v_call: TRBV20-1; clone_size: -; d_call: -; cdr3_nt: TGCAGTGCTAGTTCGAATGGAAATGAGCAGTTCTTC; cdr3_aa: CSASSNGNEQFF
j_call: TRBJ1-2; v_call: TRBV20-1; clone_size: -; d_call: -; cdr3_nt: TGCAGTGGTCACTGGACAGATTATGGCTACACCTTC; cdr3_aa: CSGHWTDYGYTF
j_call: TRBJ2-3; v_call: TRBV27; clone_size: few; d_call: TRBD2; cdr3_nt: TGTGCCAGCAGTACACCGGGACTACGAGCAGATACGCAGTATTTT; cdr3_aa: CASSTPGLRADTQYF
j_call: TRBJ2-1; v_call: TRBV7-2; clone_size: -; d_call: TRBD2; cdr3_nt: TGTGCCAGCAGCTTAGCCTCAGGGACTAGCGGGAGTGTTTACAATGAGCAGTTCTTC; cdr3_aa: CASSLASGTSGSVYNEQFF
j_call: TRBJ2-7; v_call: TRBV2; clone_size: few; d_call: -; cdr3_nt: TGTGCCAGCAGCTTAACAGGGCTGAACTACGAGCAGTACTTC; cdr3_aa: CASSLTGLNYEQYF
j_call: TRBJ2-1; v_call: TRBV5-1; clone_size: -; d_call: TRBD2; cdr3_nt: TGCGCCAGCAGCTTGGCGACGGGACTAGCGGGGAGGGGTGAGCAGTTCTTC; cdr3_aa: CASSLATGLAGRGEQFF
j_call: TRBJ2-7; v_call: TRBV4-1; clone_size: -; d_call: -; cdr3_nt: TGCGCCAGCAGCCGAACACGGACGAGCTCCTACGAGCAGTACTTC; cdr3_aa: CASSRTRTSSYEQYF
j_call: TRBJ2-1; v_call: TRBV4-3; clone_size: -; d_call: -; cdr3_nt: TGCGCCAGCAGCCAAGCCAGACTTAATGAGCAGTTCTTC; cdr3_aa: CASSQARLNEQFF
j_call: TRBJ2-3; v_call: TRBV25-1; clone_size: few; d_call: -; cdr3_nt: TGTGCCAGCAGTGAGGCAGGTTGGTCAGATACGCAGTATTTT; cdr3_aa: CASSEAGWSDTQYF
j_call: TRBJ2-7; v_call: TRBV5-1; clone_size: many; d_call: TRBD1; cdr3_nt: TGCGCCAGCAGCCCAGGACAGGGTTCCTACGAGCAGTACTTC; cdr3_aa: CASSPGQGSYEQYF
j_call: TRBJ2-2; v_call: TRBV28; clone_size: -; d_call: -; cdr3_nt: TGTGCGATCCTCGGGGGGCAGAGGACCGGGGAGCTGTTTTTT; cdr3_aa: CAILGGQRTGELFF